This T cell receptor beta chain was retrieved from a study of T cell responses to AZD1222 COVID-19 vaccine. The protocol was immunoSEQ multiplex PCR, while the TCRdb copy is restricted to in-frame clones and leaves out a portion. This sample has 85,000 to 130,000 clones, with about 87% found just once. This CDR3 contains 15 residues. The V segment lost 4 bases and the J segment 8 bases; nucleotides outside the gene matches: 10. In germline, CDR1 is KGHSH, CDR2 LQKENI. The source is an adult in good health. The source was peripheral blood, collected on day 0 of AZD1222 vaccination. The chain combines TRBV18 with TRBJ1-4; 7 bases match TRBD1. Here the CDR3 DNA reads TGTGCCAGCTCACTGCGACAGGGACCCCAAGAAAAACTGTTTTTT. Amino acid sequence: CASSLRQGPQEKLFF.